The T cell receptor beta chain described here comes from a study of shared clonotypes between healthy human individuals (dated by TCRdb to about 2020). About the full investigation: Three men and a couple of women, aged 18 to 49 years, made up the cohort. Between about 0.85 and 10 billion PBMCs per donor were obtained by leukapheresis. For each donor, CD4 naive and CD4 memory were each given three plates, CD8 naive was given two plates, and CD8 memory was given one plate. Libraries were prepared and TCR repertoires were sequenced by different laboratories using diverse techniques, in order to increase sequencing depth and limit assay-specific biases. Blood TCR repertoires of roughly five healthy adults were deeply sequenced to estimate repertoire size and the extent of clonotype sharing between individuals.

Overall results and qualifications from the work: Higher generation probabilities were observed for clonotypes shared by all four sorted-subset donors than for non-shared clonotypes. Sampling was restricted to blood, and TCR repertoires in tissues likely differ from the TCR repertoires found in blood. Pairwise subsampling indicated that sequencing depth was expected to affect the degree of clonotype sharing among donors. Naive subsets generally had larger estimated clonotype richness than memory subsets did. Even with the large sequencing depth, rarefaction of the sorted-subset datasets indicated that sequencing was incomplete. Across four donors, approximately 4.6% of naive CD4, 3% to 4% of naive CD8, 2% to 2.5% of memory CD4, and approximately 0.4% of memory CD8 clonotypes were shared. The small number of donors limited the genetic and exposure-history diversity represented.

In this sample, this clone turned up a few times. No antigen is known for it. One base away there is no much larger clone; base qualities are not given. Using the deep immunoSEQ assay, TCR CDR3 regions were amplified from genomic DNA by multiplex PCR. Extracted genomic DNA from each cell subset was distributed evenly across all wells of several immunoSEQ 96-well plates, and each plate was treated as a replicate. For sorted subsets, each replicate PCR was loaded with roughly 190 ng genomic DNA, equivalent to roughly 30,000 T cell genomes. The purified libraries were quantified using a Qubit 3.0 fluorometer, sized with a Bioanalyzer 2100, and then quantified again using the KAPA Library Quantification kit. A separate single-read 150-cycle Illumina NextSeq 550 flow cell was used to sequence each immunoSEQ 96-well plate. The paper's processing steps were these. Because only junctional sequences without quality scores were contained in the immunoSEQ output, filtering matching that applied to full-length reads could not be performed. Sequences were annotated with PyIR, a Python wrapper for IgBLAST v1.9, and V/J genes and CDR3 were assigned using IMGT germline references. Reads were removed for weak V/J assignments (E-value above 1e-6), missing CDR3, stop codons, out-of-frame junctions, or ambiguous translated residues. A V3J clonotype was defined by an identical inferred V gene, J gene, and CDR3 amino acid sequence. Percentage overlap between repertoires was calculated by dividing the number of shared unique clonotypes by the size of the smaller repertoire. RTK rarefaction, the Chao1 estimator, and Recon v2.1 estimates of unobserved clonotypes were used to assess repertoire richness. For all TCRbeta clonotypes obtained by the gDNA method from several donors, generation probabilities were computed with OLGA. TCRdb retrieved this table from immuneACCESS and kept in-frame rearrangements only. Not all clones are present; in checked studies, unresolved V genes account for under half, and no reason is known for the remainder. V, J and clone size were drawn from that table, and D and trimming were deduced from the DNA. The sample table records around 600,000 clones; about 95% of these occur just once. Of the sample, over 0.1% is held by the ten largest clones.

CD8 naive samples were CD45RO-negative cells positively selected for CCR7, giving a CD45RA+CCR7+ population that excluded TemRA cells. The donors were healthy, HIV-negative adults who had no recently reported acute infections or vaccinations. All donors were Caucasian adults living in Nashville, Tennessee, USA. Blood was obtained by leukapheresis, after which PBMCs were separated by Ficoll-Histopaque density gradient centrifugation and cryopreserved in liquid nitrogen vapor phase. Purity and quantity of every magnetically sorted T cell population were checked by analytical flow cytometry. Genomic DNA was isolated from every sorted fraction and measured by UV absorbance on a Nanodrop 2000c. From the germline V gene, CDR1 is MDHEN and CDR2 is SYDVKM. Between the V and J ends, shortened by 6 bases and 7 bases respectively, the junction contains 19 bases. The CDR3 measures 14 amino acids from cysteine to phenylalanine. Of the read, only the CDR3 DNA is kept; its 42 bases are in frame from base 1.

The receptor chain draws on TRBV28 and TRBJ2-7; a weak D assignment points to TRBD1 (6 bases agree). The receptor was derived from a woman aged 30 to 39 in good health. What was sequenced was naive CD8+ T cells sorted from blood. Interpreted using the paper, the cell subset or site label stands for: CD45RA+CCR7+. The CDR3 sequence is CASSKTGSLGEQYF. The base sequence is TGTGCCAGCAGCAAAACAGGGAGCCTAGGTGAGCAGTACTTC.